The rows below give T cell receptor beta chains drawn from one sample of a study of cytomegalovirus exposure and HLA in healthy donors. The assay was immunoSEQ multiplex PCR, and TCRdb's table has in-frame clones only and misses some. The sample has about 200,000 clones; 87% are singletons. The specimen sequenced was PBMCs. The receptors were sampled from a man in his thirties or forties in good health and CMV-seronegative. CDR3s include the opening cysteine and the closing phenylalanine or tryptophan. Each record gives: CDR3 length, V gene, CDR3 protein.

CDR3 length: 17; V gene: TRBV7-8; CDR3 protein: CASSLDFGQRAFNEQFF
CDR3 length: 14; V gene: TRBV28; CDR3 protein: CASSLAGWNTEAFF
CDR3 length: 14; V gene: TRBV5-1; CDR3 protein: CASSLEWRTDTQYF
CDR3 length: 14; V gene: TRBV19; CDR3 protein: CASRPGDRNTEAFF
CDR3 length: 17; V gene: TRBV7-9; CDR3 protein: CASSLRLAGGPTGELFF
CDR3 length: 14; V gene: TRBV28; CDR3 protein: CASRSPARSYGYTF
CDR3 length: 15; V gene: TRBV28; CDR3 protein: CASSSPTGGNTEAFF
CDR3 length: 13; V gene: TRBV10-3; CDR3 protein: CAISDPSPVGYTF
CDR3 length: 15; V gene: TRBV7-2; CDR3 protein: CASSLQGSYNSPLHF
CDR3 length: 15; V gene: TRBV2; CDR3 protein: CASSEDSVGSQPQHF
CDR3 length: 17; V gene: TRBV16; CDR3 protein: CASSPIKGKANTGELFF
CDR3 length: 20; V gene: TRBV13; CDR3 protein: CASSLSPRAAGTSGRAPGFF
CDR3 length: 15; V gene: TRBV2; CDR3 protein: CASRDSQGFVPEAFF
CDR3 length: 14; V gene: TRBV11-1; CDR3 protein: CASSSRGGDYGYTF
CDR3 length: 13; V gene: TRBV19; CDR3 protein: CASCRDRDQPQHF
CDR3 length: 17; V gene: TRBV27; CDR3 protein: CASSGQGEVGAKNIQYF
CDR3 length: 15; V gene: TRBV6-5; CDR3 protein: CASSRGTEESYEQYF
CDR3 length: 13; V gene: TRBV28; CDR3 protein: CASSSRSFNEQFF
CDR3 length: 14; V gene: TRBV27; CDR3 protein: CASSRQGRVNTQYF
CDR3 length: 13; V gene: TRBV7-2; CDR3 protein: CASSVDYRGGLFF
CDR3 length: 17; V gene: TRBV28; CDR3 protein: CASRHGTSGGSYNEQFF
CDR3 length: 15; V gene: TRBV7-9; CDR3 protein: CASSLAGGLQETQYF
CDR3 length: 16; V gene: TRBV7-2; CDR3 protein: CASSLLAGAFTGELFF
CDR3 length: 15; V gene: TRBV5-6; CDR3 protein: CASSLKGTGPETQYF
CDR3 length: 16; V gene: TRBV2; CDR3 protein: CASTAGGTSGKNEQFF
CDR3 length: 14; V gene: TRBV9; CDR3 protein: CASSIGASGDEQFF
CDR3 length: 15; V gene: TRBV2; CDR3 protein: CASSPQGLASYEQYF
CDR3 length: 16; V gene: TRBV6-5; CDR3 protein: CASSYSNRGTNYGYTF
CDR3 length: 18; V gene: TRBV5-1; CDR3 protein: CASSLGPGGFPNYQPQHF
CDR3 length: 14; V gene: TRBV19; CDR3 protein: CASSRGGPTGELFF
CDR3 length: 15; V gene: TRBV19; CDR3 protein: CASSDGGAGRDTQYF
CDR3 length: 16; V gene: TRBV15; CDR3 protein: CATSTSWGVNTGELFF
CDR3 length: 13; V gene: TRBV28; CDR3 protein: CASTKGSGQPQHF
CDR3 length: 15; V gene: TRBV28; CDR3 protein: CASSPTGTGIYEQYF
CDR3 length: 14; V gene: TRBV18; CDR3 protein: CASSPDRGGGELFF
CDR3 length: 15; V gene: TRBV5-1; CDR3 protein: CASYRVSWFSYEQYF
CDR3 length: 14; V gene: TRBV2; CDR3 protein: CASSGAGQGRGYTF
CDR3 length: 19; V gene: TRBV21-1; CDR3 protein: CASSIGQGAGDFNTGELFF
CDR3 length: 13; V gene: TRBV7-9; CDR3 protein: CSSTGLVRNEQFF
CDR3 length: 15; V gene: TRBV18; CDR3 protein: CASSPSQENTGELFF
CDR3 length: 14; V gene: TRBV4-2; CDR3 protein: CASSQPAAGYEQYF
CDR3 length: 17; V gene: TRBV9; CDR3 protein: CASSVDQEIGRDYEAFF
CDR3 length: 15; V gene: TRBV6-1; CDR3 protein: CASSGLDRGNDQNHF
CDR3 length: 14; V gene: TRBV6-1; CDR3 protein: CASRHTGTNSPLHF
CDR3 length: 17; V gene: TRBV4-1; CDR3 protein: CASSPWQLPNSGNTIYF
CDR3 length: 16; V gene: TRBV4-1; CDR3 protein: CASSQDPRAPNTEAFF
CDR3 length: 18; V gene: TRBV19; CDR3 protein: CASSIGAPGQLSSYEQYF
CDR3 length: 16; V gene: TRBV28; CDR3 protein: CASSQPGQGKNYEQYF
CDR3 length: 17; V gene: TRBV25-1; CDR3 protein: CASSDPSGSLREETQYF
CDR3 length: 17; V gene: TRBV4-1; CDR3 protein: CASSQDLVAGAKNIQYF
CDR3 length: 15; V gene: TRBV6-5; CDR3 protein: CASSYTDRVAGELFF
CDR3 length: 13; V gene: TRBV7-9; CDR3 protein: CASSLSGGSPLHF
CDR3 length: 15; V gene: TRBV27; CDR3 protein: CASSLFGQNTDTQYF
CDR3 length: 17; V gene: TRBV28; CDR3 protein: CASRLRQGANSNYGYTF
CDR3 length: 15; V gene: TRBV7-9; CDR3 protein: CASSFGGHMMTEAFF
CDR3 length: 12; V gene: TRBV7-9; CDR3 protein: CASSWGPETQYF
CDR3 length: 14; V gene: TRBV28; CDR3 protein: CASSLVDRNYEQYF
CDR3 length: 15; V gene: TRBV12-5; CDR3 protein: CASGLVDRYYNEQFF
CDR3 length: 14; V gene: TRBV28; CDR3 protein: CASRAGTANYGYTF
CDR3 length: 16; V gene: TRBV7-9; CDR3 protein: CASSLERQGAKNIQYF